A selection of T cell receptor beta chains follows, all from one sample in a study of T cells after somatic rescue of genetic block. This table comes from immunoSEQ multiplex PCR, and its TCRdb copy is limited to in-frame clones, with some not included. The data show around 100,000 clones, 75% to 95% seen once. The sequenced sample consisted of peripheral blood mononuclear cells (PBMCs). These receptors originate from a woman aged 18-29 years. The CDR3 runs from the conserved cysteine through the conserved F or W. Each record gives: V gene, clone size, J gene, CDR3 protein. For some rows the clone size is stated as once, few or many, or as a class when expanded; others skip it.

>TRBV28|NA|TRBJ1-1
CASSLAQVVGQAFF
>TRBV9|NA|TRBJ2-7
CASSVGPLGGSYEQYF
>TRBV21-1|NA|TRBJ1-5
CASSKVPGTGRGESNQPQHF
>TRBV9|NA|TRBJ1-2
CASSALWSGANYGYTF
>TRBV2|NA|TRBJ1-6
CASTGRYNSPLHF
>TRBV6-4|once|TRBJ2-1
CASSSLAGASYNEQFF
>TRBV4-3|NA|TRBJ1-6
CASSQDRGSLDNSPLHF
>TRBV11-1|NA|TRBJ2-1
CASSLEGAAGRGTSDEQFF
>TRBV5-5|NA|TRBJ1-1
CASSAVFTEAFF
>TRBV27|NA|TRBJ2-1
CASRQGIGYNEQFF
>TRBV18|NA|TRBJ2-1
CASSPSFGTSFAYNEQFF
>TRBV10-3|NA|TRBJ2-2
CAIKGGRHTYNTGELFF
>TRBV2|NA|TRBJ2-7
CASSDRNRVTPHEQYF